One sample yielded the 9 T cell receptor beta chains listed below, sequenced in a study of shared clonotypes between healthy human individuals. The protocol was immunoSEQ multiplex PCR, while the TCRdb copy is restricted to in-frame clones and leaves out a portion. The data show millions of clones, with over 85% seen just once and under 0.45% held by the top ten. The sequencing input was naive CD4+ T cells from PBMCs. The subset was: CD45RA+ positively selected. These receptor sequences come from a man aged 18 to 29 in good health. Some clones in this sample may be carry-over from other donors' samples.

The chain uses TRBV4-3 and TRBJ1-5, with a possible D match to TRBD1 (6 bases). Trimming left V 2 bases short and J 9 bases short, with 14 bases between. CDR1 is LGHNA, CDR2 YSLEER, per germline. This CDR3 comprises 14 residues. CDR3 amino acids: CASSQRRGGSPQHF. Here the CDR3 DNA reads TGCGCCAGCAGCCAACGCAGGGGAGGCTCGCCCCAGCATTTT.

The rearrangement links TRBV7-8 to TRBJ2-1, with D maybe TRBD2 (5 bases). Trimming pared 6 bases from V and 0 bases from J, leaving 12 bases between. From germline, CDR1 is SGHVS and CDR2 FQNEAQ. The CDR3 consists of 15 residues. The CDR3 DNA reads TGTGCCAGCAGTCCCAGCGGAGACTCCTACAATGAGCAGTTCTTC. Translating it yields CASSPSGDSYNEQFF.

The J gene is TRBJ1-5, the V gene TRBV2; 10 bases line up with TRBD1. With V trimmed by 2 bases and J by 4 bases, 5 bases remained unmatched. This CDR3 has 16 amino acids. Per germline, CDR1 SNHLY and CDR2 FYNNEI. DNA of the CDR3: TGTGCCAGCAGTGAAAGACTGGGACAGGGGAATCAGCCCCAGCATTTT. It is translated as CASSERLGQGNQPQHF.

Notes on this clone: The same CDR3 can be traced to other DNA sequences in this sample. The rearrangement uses TRBV7-2 and TRBJ1-1; no firm D call. This CDR3 is built from 14 residues. Trimming removed 2 bases at V and 0 bases at J, with 7 bases between. Germline CDR1 and CDR2: SGHTA and FQGNSA. The CDR3 region is CASSLLNVNTEAFF. The CDR3 DNA follows: TGTGCCAGCAGCTTATTGAATGTGAACACTGAAGCTTTCTTT.

This chain joins TRBV9 and TRBJ1-1; the match to TRBD1 covers 9 bases. The V segment lost 4 bases and the J segment 0 bases; nucleotides outside the gene matches: 7. Germline loops: CDR1 SGDLS, CDR2 YYNGEE. CDR3 length: 16 amino acids. The CDR3 sequence is CASSPTRTGVNTEAFF. The CDR3 DNA is TGTGCCAGCAGCCCGACCCGGACAGGGGTGAACACTGAAGCTTTCTTT.

The rearrangement uses TRBV6-6 and TRBJ2-7; 8 bases are shared with TRBD1. Trimming cost V 6 bases and J 4 bases; bases outside gene matches: 8. The CDR3 sequence is 14 residues long. CDR1 MNHNY and CDR2 SVGAGI come from the germline V gene (reference sequence). CDR3 DNA: TGTGCCAGCAGGCCGGGACAGGCAATGTACGAGCAGTACTTC. This gives the protein CASRPGQAMYEQYF.

The V and J genes are TRBV11-3 and TRBJ1-1; a weak D match, TRBD1 (5 bases). V lost 6 bases to trimming and J lost 7 bases, with 12 bases between them. The CDR3 contains 12 residues. Germline V lookup: CDR1 SGHNT, CDR2 YENEEA. CDR3 residues: CASSRDGGEAFF. The CDR3 bases are TGTGCCAGCAGTCGGGACGGGGGTGAAGCTTTCTTT.

V gene TRBV5-1 combines with J gene TRBJ2-3, with 14 bases matching TRBD2. The germline CDR1 and CDR2 sequences are SGHRS and YFSETQ. This CDR3 comprises 15 residues. V lost 4 bases, J lost 5 bases, and 3 bases stayed unmatched. The CDR3 DNA is TGCGCCAGCAGCCAGACTAGCGGGAGGGAAGATACGCAGTATTTT. Translating gives CASSQTSGREDTQYF.

The genes are TRBV5-4 and TRBJ2-1; a possible D gene is TRBD1 (6 bases). This CDR3 contains 15 residues. The V gene's germline CDR1 is SGHNT and CDR2 YYREEE (reference sequence). V was cut by 4 bases and J by 5 bases, with 16 bases left in between. CDR3 in DNA: TGTGCCAGCAGCGCTGGGGACACTTTAAACAATGAGCAGTTCTTC. This encodes CASSAGDTLNNEQFF.